These T cell receptor beta chains were read from a single sample in a study of blood T cell repertoires in COVID-19. TCRdb's copy holds only in-frame clones and misses some; the assay was immunoSEQ multiplex PCR. The top ten clones hold approximately 2.4% of a sample with around 160,000 clones, around nine tenths of them seen once. The specimen was peripheral blood. The receptors derive from a human donor in a cohort sampled during active COVID-19. The conserved cysteine and the conserved F or W are not part of the CDR3 here. Each record gives: CDR3 length, V gene, J gene, CDR3 protein.

12	TRBV10-2	TRBJ1-1	ASIPGHSNTEAF
11	TRBV10-1	TRBJ2-5	ASSDGSRETQY
15	TRBV11-2	TRBJ2-3	ASSLDQRLAGGNTQY
13	TRBV7-2	TRBJ2-2	ASSLVLANTGELF
11	TRBV15	TRBJ2-7	ATSRDSPDEQY
13	TRBV14	TRBJ2-5	ASSPGTGGQETQY
17	TRBV7-6	TRBJ2-6	ASSLFPGVKNSGANVLT
13	TRBV7-2	TRBJ2-7	ASSLGLAGTYEQY
13	TRBV5-4	TRBJ2-7	ASSLGGTGGIEQY
14	TRBV18	TRBJ2-1	ASSRGQESSYNEQF
12	TRBV27	TRBJ1-1	ASSPRGQAPEAF
14	TRBV5-6	TRBJ2-1	ASSSVGQGSRREQF
9	TRBV30	TRBJ2-5	AWSPSETQY
11	TRBV29-1	TRBJ1-2	SVVPEGSYGYT
11	TRBV12-3/TRBV12-4	TRBJ1-2	ASSPGSYYGYT
16	TRBV4-2	TRBJ2-2	ASSQAGGVVGRTGELF
12	TRBV5-1	TRBJ2-7	ASSSRTGGDEQY
13	TRBV27	TRBJ2-7	ASSSPGVSSYEQY